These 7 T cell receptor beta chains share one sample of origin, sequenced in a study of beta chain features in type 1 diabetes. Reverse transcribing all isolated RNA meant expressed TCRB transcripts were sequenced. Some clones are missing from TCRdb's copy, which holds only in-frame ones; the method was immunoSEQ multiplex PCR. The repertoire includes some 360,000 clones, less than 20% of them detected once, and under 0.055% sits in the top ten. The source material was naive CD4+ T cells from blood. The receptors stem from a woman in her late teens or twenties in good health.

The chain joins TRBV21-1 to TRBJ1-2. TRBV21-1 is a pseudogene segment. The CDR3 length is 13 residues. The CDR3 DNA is TGTGCCAGCAGCAAAGACGCGGGCTATGGCTACACCTTC. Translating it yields CASSKDAGYGYTF.

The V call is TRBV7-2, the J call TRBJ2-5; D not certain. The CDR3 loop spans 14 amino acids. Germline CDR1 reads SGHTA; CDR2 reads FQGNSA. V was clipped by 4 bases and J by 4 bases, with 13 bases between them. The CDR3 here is CASSSSGYRETQYF. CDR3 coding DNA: TGTGCCAGCAGCTCATCAGGTTATCGAGAGACCCAGTACTTC.

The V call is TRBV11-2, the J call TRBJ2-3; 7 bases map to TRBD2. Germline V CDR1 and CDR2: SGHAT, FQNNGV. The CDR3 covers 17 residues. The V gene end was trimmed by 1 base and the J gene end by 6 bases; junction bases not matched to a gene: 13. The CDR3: CASSLGGFSGPADTQYF. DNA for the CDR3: TGTGCCAGCAGCTTAGGAGGCTTTAGCGGGCCGGCGGATACGCAGTATTTT.

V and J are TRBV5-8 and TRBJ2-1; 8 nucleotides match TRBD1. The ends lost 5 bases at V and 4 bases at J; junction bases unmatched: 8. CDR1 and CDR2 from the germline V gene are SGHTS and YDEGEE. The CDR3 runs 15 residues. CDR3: CASSRQGTPYNEQFF. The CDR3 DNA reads TGTGCCAGCAGTCGACAGGGGACTCCATACAATGAGCAGTTCTTC.

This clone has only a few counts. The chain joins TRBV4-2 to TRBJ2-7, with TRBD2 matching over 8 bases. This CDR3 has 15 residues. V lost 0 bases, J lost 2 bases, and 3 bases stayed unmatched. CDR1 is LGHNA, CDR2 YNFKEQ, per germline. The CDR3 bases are TGTGCCAGCAGCCAAGATCTGCGGGGGGCCTACGAGCAGTACTTC. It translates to CASSQDLRGAYEQYF.

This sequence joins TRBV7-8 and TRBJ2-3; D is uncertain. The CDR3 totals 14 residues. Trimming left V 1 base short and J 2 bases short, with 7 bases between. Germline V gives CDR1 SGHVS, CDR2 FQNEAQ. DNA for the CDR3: TGTGCCAGCAGCTTAGACAGATACACAGATACGCAGTATTTT. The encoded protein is CASSLDRYTDTQYF.

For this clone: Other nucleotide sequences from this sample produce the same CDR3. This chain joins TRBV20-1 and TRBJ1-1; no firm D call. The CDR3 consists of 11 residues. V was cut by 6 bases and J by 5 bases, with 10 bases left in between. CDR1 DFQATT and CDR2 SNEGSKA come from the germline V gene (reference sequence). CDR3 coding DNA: TGCAGTGCCGGGGTAGGAACTGAAGCTTTCTTT. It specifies CSAGVGTEAFF.